This entry is about one TCR beta chain. Its antigen is still unknown. The sample belongs to a study of cytomegalovirus exposure and HLA in healthy donors. Study overall: In a previous analysis, 110 million or so unique TCR beta sequences were found from about 190 million T cells. Findings of the study overall: Altogether, 160 or so TCR beta chains were recorded as cytomegalovirus-associated. Most TCR beta V segments were productive about 90% or about 30% of the time in an earlier analysis.

The PCR was carried out with 60 Vbeta primers and 13 Jbeta primers. Generated by immunoSEQ multiplex PCR, the TCRdb table keeps only in-frame clones and is missing some. Among about 180,000 clones, roughly 80% were seen once, and the ten largest hold 2% to 2.5%. The origin of this receptor is a male donor in good health and CMV-seronegative. Material for sequencing was PBMCs.

CDR3 sequence reads: CSVFDRFYEQYF. The CDR3 coding sequence is TGCAGCGTGTTTGACAGATTCTACGAGCAGTACTTC. The rearrangement uses TRBV29-1 and TRBJ2-7; possibly TRBD1 for D (5 bases). With 6 bases removed from V and 3 bases from J, the gap between germline ends came to 12 bases. The CDR3 has 12 amino acids. The germline CDR1 and CDR2 sequences are SQVTM and ANQGSEA.